This T cell receptor beta chain was found in a study of shared clonotypes between healthy human individuals. CDR3 length equals 17 residues. The V and J ends lost 4 bases and 1 base, in that order; junction bases with no gene match: 13. CDR1 and CDR2 (germline): SGHRS, YFSETQ. Profiling relied on immunoSEQ multiplex PCR, and the TCRdb table lists in-frame clones only, not all of them. The sample includes 550,000 to 700,000 clones, about 80% of them seen just once. In this sample, this clone turned up once. J is TRBJ2-7 and V is TRBV5-1, with 8 bases lining up with TRBD1. The sample comprised memory CD4+ T cells sorted from blood. Noted subset: CD45RA-negative fraction. The source is a woman in her twenties or thirties in good health. CDR3 sequence (DNA): TGCGCCAGCAGCGAAGACACCAGGGGGCCGCAATCCTACGAGCAGTACTTC. Amino acids: CASSEDTRGPQSYEQYF.